Listed below are T cell receptor beta chains from one sample, sequenced in a study of T-cell memory formation after mild COVID-19. TCRdb reprocessed the 5' RACE reads via MiXCR and lists one record per CDR3 protein. Found here are tens of thousands of distinct CDR3 sequences, 20% to 25% of them singletons; the top ten hold approximately 1.4%. Sequenced input: PBMCs or a T cell subset sorted from them (not recorded which). The receptors stem from an adult who had mild COVID-19 (a few samples of this study predate the infection). Cell type and time point are not known. The CDR3 runs from the conserved cysteine through the conserved F or W. D genes are given only for firm matches. A row's size may be missing; if present it is once, few, many or a size class.

>many|-|TRBJ2-7|TRBV7-8
TGTGCCAGCAGCCCCAGACGGCTACTATTTTACGAGCAGTACTTC
CASSPRRLLFYEQYF
>-|TRBD1|TRBJ1-5|TRBV27
TGTGCCAGCAGTTACGGACAGGGCGGGAATCAGCCCCAGCATTTT
CASSYGQGGNQPQHF
>-|-|TRBJ2-7|TRBV4-3
TGCGCCAGCAGCCAATGGGAAGGTTACGAGCAGTACTTC
CASSQWEGYEQYF
>many|TRBD2|TRBJ2-3|TRBV5-4
TGTGCCAGCAGCCTCGGGGGCCCTAGCGGGAGGCCAGATACGCAGTATTTT
CASSLGGPSGRPDTQYF
>many|TRBD1|TRBJ2-7|TRBV12-3/TRBV12-4
TGTGCCAGCAGTTCCGGGACAGTTAACGAGCAGTACTTC
CASSSGTVNEQYF
>many|-|TRBJ2-1|TRBV20-1
TGCAGTGCTAGGGCATGGGCCTACAATGAGCAGTTCTTC
CSARAWAYNEQFF
>few|-|TRBJ2-2|TRBV27
TGTGCCAGCAGTTTAGTTGGGGGGGCAACCGGGGAGCTGTTTTTT
CASSLVGGATGELFF
>many|-|TRBJ1-1|TRBV6-2/TRBV6-3
TGTGCCAGCAGTTCAGGTTCTGAAGCTTTCTTT
CASSSGSEAFF
>many|-|TRBJ2-2|TRBV3-1
TGTGCCAGCAGCCAAGACCTCTTCCAGGGGAGATTAACCGGGGAGCTGTTTTTT
CASSQDLFQGRLTGELFF
>many|-|TRBJ2-2|TRBV12-3/TRBV12-4
TGTGCCAGCAGTGAAACAGTGGGAGACACCGGGGAGCTGTTTTTT
CASSETVGDTGELFF
>-|TRBD1|TRBJ2-7|TRBV30
TGTGCCTGGAGTGTCGACGCGACAGGGATTCTATACGAGCAGTACTTC
CAWSVDATGILYEQYF
>few|-|TRBJ1-2|TRBV2
TGTGCCAGCAGACAGGCCTCGGCTCTTAACTATGGCTACACCTTC
CASRQASALNYGYTF
>-|TRBD1|TRBJ2-7|TRBV15
TGTGCCACCAGCAGTCAAAGGGGACAGGGTTGGTACGAGCAGTACTTC
CATSSQRGQGWYEQYF
>many|-|TRBJ2-1|TRBV4-3
TGCGCCAGCAGCCAAGATTTCATCTACAATGAGCAGTTCTTC
CASSQDFIYNEQFF
>many|TRBD2|TRBJ2-5|TRBV5-1
TGCGCCAGCAGTTTTAGCGGGGTGAAAGAGACCCAGTACTTC
CASSFSGVKETQYF
>many|TRBD1|TRBJ2-7|TRBV4-1
TGCGCCAGCAGCCAAGAACGGACAGGGGGCAGGTACGAGCAGTACTTC
CASSQERTGGRYEQYF
>many|-|TRBJ2-1|TRBV7-9
TGTGCCAGCAGCACCCGGGGCGGGACACGGTTTAGCAATGAGCAGTTCTTC
CASSTRGGTRFSNEQFF
>many|TRBD1|TRBJ1-6|TRBV7-8
TGTGCCAGCAGCTTAGCACAGGGGGAACGTTCACCCCTCCACTTT
CASSLAQGERSPLHF
>many|TRBD1|TRBJ2-2|TRBV19
TGTGCCAGTAGCGGGACAGACCTGAACACCGGGGAGCTGTTTTTT
CASSGTDLNTGELFF
>few|-|TRBJ2-6|TRBV19
TGTGCCAGTAGTCCCCGAGTGAATCGGACACGCACCTCTGGGGCCAACGTCCTGACTTTC
CASSPRVNRTRTSGANVLTF
>many|TRBD1|TRBJ1-5|TRBV19
TGTGCCAGTAGGATCGGGACAGGGGTTCAGCAGCCCCAGCATTTT
CASRIGTGVQQPQHF
>-|TRBD2|TRBJ2-7|TRBV6-5
TGTGCCAGCAGTCCTAGCGGGGGTTACGAGCAGTACTTC
CASSPSGGYEQYF
>many|TRBD1|TRBJ2-2|TRBV11-2
TGTGCCAGCAGACAGGGGGTGAACACCGGGGAGCTGTTTTTT
CASRQGVNTGELFF
>-|-|TRBJ2-1|TRBV7-9
TGTGCCAGCAGCTTAACCGGGGATGTTGAGCAGTTCTTC
CASSLTGDVEQFF
>many|TRBD2|TRBJ2-5|TRBV30
TGTGCCTGGAGTAATGGTCGGCTAGCGGGGCCCCAAGAGACCCAGTACTTC
CAWSNGRLAGPQETQYF
>many|-|TRBJ1-1|TRBV5-1
TGCGCCAGCAGCTTGGCCGCCAGCATGAACACTGAAGCTTTCTTT
CASSLAASMNTEAFF
>few|-|TRBJ1-5|TRBV3-1
TGTGCCAGCAGCCAAGATGCGGGGGGCAATCAGCCCCAGCATTTT
CASSQDAGGNQPQHF
>many|TRBD1|TRBJ1-1|TRBV12-3/TRBV12-4
TGTGCCAGCAGTTTAAGGGACAGGGGGGAAGCTTTCTTT
CASSLRDRGEAFF
>many|-|TRBJ1-2|TRBV28
TGTGCCAGCAGTTATATGGATGGCTACACCTTC
CASSYMDGYTF
>many|-|TRBJ2-1|TRBV7-2
TGTGCCAGCAGCTACTCAGGGAAAAATGAGCAGTTCTTC
CASSYSGKNEQFF
>many|TRBD1|TRBJ1-6|TRBV5-6
TGTGCCAGCAGCGACAAACGGACAGGTCCATTCCCCCTCCACTTT
CASSDKRTGPFPLHF
>many|TRBD1|TRBJ1-2|TRBV10-3
TGTGCCATCAGCCAGGACAGGGGAGATGGCTACACCTTC
CAISQDRGDGYTF
>many|-|TRBJ2-7|TRBV6-2/TRBV6-3
TGTGCCAGCAGTTCCTATTCCGAGCAGTACTTC
CASSSYSEQYF
>many|TRBD1|TRBJ2-1|TRBV12-3/TRBV12-4
TGTGCCAGCAGTTCCGGGACAGGGGCAAGTAATGAGCAGTTCTTC
CASSSGTGASNEQFF
>-|-|TRBJ1-1|TRBV24-1
TGTGCCACCGCCACGAGCACTGAAGCTTTCTTT
CATATSTEAFF
>-|TRBD1|TRBJ1-1|TRBV12-3/TRBV12-4
TGTGCCAGCAGCAAGGGACAGGGTATTACTGAAGCTTTCTTT
CASSKGQGITEAFF
>many|-|TRBJ2-7|TRBV5-5
TGTGCCAGCAGCTTGGAAGACTTTCGCGAGCAGTACTTC
CASSLEDFREQYF
>many|TRBD2|TRBJ2-1|TRBV11-2
TGTGCCAGCAGCTTCCAACTAGCGGGGCAGTTCTTC
CASSFQLAGQFF
>many|-|TRBJ1-1|TRBV7-3
TGTGCCAGCAGCCCGAACTACAAACTCGGCACTGAAGCTTTCTTT
CASSPNYKLGTEAFF
>many|TRBD1|TRBJ1-1|TRBV15
TGTGCCACCAGCGAGGGACAGAAAGCTTTCATGAACACTGAAGCTTTCTTT
CATSEGQKAFMNTEAFF
>many|-|TRBJ2-7|TRBV3-1
TGTGCCAGCAGCCGCGGGGACCCTCCCTACGAGCAGTACTTC
CASSRGDPPYEQYF
>many|-|TRBJ2-3|TRBV4-3
TGCGCCAGCAGCCCGGCACCGGGACACAGCACAGATACGCAGTATTTT
CASSPAPGHSTDTQYF